A single sample gave rise to the 13 T cell receptor beta chains below, sequenced in a study of T cell changes during pregnancy in multiple sclerosis. Sequenced by immunoSEQ multiplex PCR; TCRdb stores in-frame clones only, minus some. In the table there are about 92,000 clones, roughly 90% of which are singletons. Sequenced here: peripheral blood, sampled in the first trimester of pregnancy. The receptors shown here come from a female donor with multiple sclerosis, enrolled in a pregnancy study.

This chain uses TRBV29-1 with TRBJ1-2; 9 bases map to TRBD1. Germline values: CDR1 SQVTM, CDR2 ANQGSEA. The ends lost 6 bases at V and 10 bases at J; junction bases unmatched: 12. This CDR3 contains 13 residues. The CDR3 DNA reads TGCAGCGTCGGGACAGGGACCCTCAACCCCTACACCTTC. The encoded protein is CSVGTGTLNPYTF.

The V and J genes are TRBV12-5 and TRBJ1-4, with D unclear. Trimming removed 10 bases from V and 7 bases from J, with 19 bases in between. This CDR3 comprises 14 residues. Germline CDR1 LGHNT, CDR2 FRNRAP. Written as DNA, the CDR3 is TGTGCTACTACCAAGAGCGGATCTAGTGAAAAACTGTTTTTT. Its translation: CATTKSGSSEKLFF.

CDR3 in DNA: TGTGCCTGGAGTGTACCCCTAGCGGGATCCTACGAGCAGTACTTC. This encodes CAWSVPLAGSYEQYF. The gene calls are TRBV30 and TRBJ2-7, with TRBD2 identical over 9 bases. Germline-derived CDR1 and CDR2 are GTSNPN and SVGIG (reference sequence). V lost 0 bases, J lost 1 base, and 4 bases stayed unmatched. CDR3 length equals 15 residues. The full variable domain, in which reference TRBV30 and TRBJ2-7 provide the parts outside the CDR3, is SQTIHQWPATLVQPVGSPLSLECTVEGTSNPNLYWYRQAAGRGLQLLFYSVGIGQISSEVPQNLSASRPQDRQFILSSKKLLLSDSGFYLCAWSVPLAGSYEQYFGPGTRLTVT.

V and J are TRBV7-2 and TRBJ1-1; the D gene is possibly TRBD1 (6 bases). This CDR3 is built from 14 residues. Between the trimmed V and J ends, which lost 2 bases and 4 bases, there was a span of 11 bases. The V gene's germline CDR1 is SGHTA and CDR2 FQGNSA. CDR3 in amino acids: CASSLRARGTEAFF. The CDR3 DNA sequence: TGTGCCAGCAGCTTAAGGGCCAGGGGCACTGAAGCTTTCTTT.

The gene calls are TRBV27 and TRBJ2-6; possibly TRBD1 for D (6 bases). Deletions cut 2 bases from V and 1 base from J, with 6 bases between. Germline V lookup: CDR1 MNHEY, CDR2 SMNVEV (reference sequence). The CDR3 sequence is 15 residues long. In nucleotides, the CDR3 is TGTGCCAGCAGTTTACAGGGGTCTGGGGCCAACGTCCTGACTTTC. The encoded protein is CASSLQGSGANVLTF.

The gene calls are TRBV9 and TRBJ2-2, with D perhaps TRBD2 (5 bases). CDR1 is SGDLS and CDR2 is YYNGEE in the germline V gene. The CDR3 is 16 residues long. Trimming removed 7 bases at V and 2 bases at J, with 18 bases between. In DNA, the CDR3 is TGTGCCAGCTTCCGAGGGCGCCTAGCTAACACCGGGGAGCTGTTTTTT. It is translated as CASFRGRLANTGELFF. The whole variable domain, filled in from reference TRBV9 and TRBJ2-2, reads DSGVTQTPKHLITATGQRVTLRCSPRSGDLSVYWYQQSLDQGLQFLIQYYNGEERAKGNILERFSAQQFPDLHSELNLSSLELGDSALYFCASFRGRLANTGELFFGEGSRLTVL.

The chain combines TRBV28 with TRBJ1-5, with 8 nucleotides matching TRBD1. The CDR3 runs 16 residues. Trimming removed 5 bases from V and 2 bases from J; junction bases left unmatched: 8. Per germline, CDR1 MDHEN and CDR2 SYDVKM. CDR3 nucleotide sequence: TGTGCCAGCAGTGCGCACACAGGGGGTGGCAATCAGCCCCAGCATTTT. Residues: CASSAHTGGGNQPQHF.

The genes are TRBV2 and TRBJ2-7, with D tentatively TRBD1 (5 bases). In germline, CDR1 is SNHLY, CDR2 FYNNEI. With 4 bases removed from V and 3 bases from J, the gap between germline ends came to 16 bases. The CDR3 extends over 15 amino acids. The CDR3 sequence: CASSVQVNLNYEQYF. CDR3 in DNA: TGTGCCAGCAGTGTACAGGTGAATCTAAACTACGAGCAGTACTTC.

The chain carries TRBV11-2 and TRBJ2-1; TRBD2 agrees at 12 bases. V dropped 5 bases and J dropped 7; count of bases not matched to a gene: 9. The CDR3 loop spans 16 amino acids. Per the germline V gene, CDR1 is SGHAT and CDR2 is FQNNGV. CDR3 in amino acids: CASSPYTSGRRNEQFF. The CDR3 coding sequence is TGTGCCAGCAGCCCATATACTAGCGGGAGGCGAAATGAGCAGTTCTTC.

The rearrangement links TRBV19 to TRBJ2-7; 7 bases fit TRBD1. The CDR3 sequence is 14 residues long. CDR1 and CDR2 from the germline V gene are LNHDA and SQIVND (reference sequence). V shed 1 base and J 7 bases; nucleotides not matched to a gene: 7. The DNA for the CDR3 is TGTGCCAGTAGTATAGCCCCGACAGGGCGGGAGCAGTACTTC. As protein: CASSIAPTGREQYF. Together with reference TRBV19 and TRBJ2-7, the CDR3 gives the full variable domain: DGGITQSPKYLFRKEGQNVTLSCEQNLNHDAMYWYRQDPGQGLRLIYYSQIVNDFQKGDIAEGYSVSREKKESFPLTVTSAQKNPTAFYLCASSIAPTGREQYFGPGTRLTVT.

The rearrangement uses TRBV5-1 and TRBJ1-2; possible D gene TRBD1, 5 bases. CDR3 length equals 14 residues. The germline gives CDR1 SGHRS, CDR2 YFSETQ. Trimming removed 4 bases at V and 7 bases at J, with 17 bases between. Written as DNA, the CDR3 is TGCGCCAGCAGCCCAGGGCAGGGCAATGGTGGCTACACCTTC. It yields the protein CASSPGQGNGGYTF.

The rearrangement joins TRBV6-5 to TRBJ2-4; D is undetermined. The CDR3 extends over 14 amino acids. V was shortened by 5 bases and J by 0 bases, with 8 bases between the two germline ends. Germline V gene sequence: CDR1 MNHEY, CDR2 SVGAGI. CDR3 region: CASSPTVAKNIQYF. As DNA, the CDR3 is TGTGCCAGCAGTCCTACGGTAGCCAAAAACATTCAGTACTTC.

This clone was picked up a small number of times. The rearrangement joins TRBV2 to TRBJ1-3; TRBD1 agrees at 7 bases. The CDR3 is 13 residues long. Trimming at V came to 3 bases and at J to 5 bases, leaving 1 base not matched to a gene. Germline values: CDR1 SNHLY, CDR2 FYNNEI. The CDR3 is CASSETGRNTIYF. The DNA for the CDR3 is TGTGCCAGCAGTGAGACAGGGAGAAACACCATATATTTT.